Presented here are 25 T cell receptor beta chains from one specimen sequenced in a study of T cell repertoires in cytomegalovirus infection. MiXCR was run by TCRdb on the reads, yielding one entry per CDR3 protein. The data show 680,000 or so distinct CDR3 sequences, less than 40% seen once. Sequenced material: PBMCs. The receptors come from a human donor in good health (CMV status not recorded). Some clones in this sample may be carry-over from other donors' samples.

On this clonotype itself: A much larger clone lies one base from this, so it may be a read error. The rearrangement uses TRBV7-6 and TRBJ2-3; 7 nucleotides match TRBD2. V trimming: 5 bases; J trimming: 0 bases; junction bases outside the gene matches: 8. Germline CDR1 is SGHVS and CDR2 is FNYEAQ. The CDR3 contains 16 residues. The CDR3 is CASSPKRDRSTDTQYF. The CDR3 nucleotides are TGTGCCAGCAGCCCAAAGCGGGACCGGAGCACAGATACGCAGTATTTT.

This clonotype was observed a handful of times. The chain has TRBV27 and TRBJ1-6; a weak D match, TRBD1 (5 bases). The germline gives CDR1 MNHEY, CDR2 SMNVEV (reference sequence). V dropped 0 bases and J dropped 6 bases, with 9 bases sitting between them. This CDR3 contains 15 residues. The CDR3 DNA is TGTGCCAGCAGTTTATCCAGTGGGGGTAATTCACCCCTCCACTTT. It yields the protein CASSLSSGGNSPLHF.

This clonotype appeared a few times. J is TRBJ1-1 and V is TRBV27; 7 nucleotides match TRBD1. Germline V CDR1 and CDR2: MNHEY, SMNVEV (reference sequence). This CDR3 region has 15 residues. J was trimmed by 4 bases and V by 0 bases; bases with no gene match: 5. CDR3 in DNA: TGTGCCAGCAGTTTATCGGCCAGGGGGACCACTGAAGCTTTCTTT. It specifies CASSLSARGTTEAFF.

J is TRBJ2-2 and V is TRBV7-3; D uncertain. Trimming took 3 bases from V and 1 from J, leaving 15 bases between them. Looked up from germline, CDR1 is SGHTA and CDR2 is FQGTGA. The CDR3 has 17 residues. The CDR3 here is CASSLRPHSQNTGELFF. The CDR3, as DNA: TGTGCCAGCAGCTTGAGGCCCCACAGCCAGAACACCGGGGAGCTGTTTTTT.

The V and J genes are TRBV7-9 and TRBJ1-2, with D possibly matching TRBD1 (5 bases). Germline assignment: CDR1 SEHNR and CDR2 FQNEAQ (reference sequence). Between the trimmed V and J ends, which lost 3 bases and 8 bases, there was a span of 16 bases. The CDR3 loop spans 14 amino acids. The CDR3 nucleotides read TGTGCCAGCAGCTTCGAGAGACGGGACCCCGGCTACACCTTC. This sequence encodes CASSFERRDPGYTF.

The chain is built from TRBV29-1 and TRBJ2-3, with D perhaps assigned TRBD1 or TRBD2 (5 bases each). The V gene lost 5 bases and the J gene lost 3 bases, with 12 bases spanning the gap. CDR1 SQVTM and CDR2 ANQGSEA come from the germline V gene. The CDR3 is made up of 13 amino acids. This chain's CDR3 is CSVRGDGTDTQYF. CDR3 coding DNA: TGCAGCGTTAGGGGAGATGGGACAGATACGCAGTATTTT.

As regards this clonotype: This CDR3 fails to terminate in the conserved phenylalanine or tryptophan, so it likely reflects a read error. V gene TRBV7-8 combines with J gene TRBJ2-3; a weak D match, TRBD2 (6 bases). CDR1 is SGHVS and CDR2 is FQNEAQ in the germline V gene. This CDR3 is built from 15 residues. CDR3 DNA: TGTGGCCAACGTCGGTCGCGGGACCGCACAGATACGCAGTATTTG. Its protein product is CGQRRSRDRTDTQYL.

On this clonotype: This may stem from a read error, because a much larger clone lies one nucleotide away. This chain joins TRBV7-2 and TRBJ1-5; unclear D gene. This CDR3 comprises 14 residues. Germline-derived CDR1 and CDR2 are SGHTA and FQGNSA. CDR3 amino acids: CASSLELVDQPQPF. The CDR3 DNA sequence: TGTGCCAGCAGCTTAGAATTAGTGGATCAGCCCCAGCCTTTT.

The chain has TRBV20-1 and TRBJ1-1; D is undetermined. Germline V lookup: CDR1 DFQATT, CDR2 SNEGSKA (reference sequence). The CDR3 has 14 residues. V was shortened by 1 base and J by 1 base, with 10 bases between the two germline ends. The CDR3 loop reads CSARVGNPNTEAFF. The CDR3 nucleotides read TGCAGTGCTAGAGTGGGGAATCCGAACACTGAAGCTTTCTTT.

This clonotype appeared many times. The rearrangement joins TRBV7-2 to TRBJ2-1; possibly TRBD1 or TRBD2 for D (5 bases each). The germline V gene encodes CDR1 SGHTA and CDR2 FQGNSA. Trimming shortened V by 6 bases and J by 4 bases, and 16 bases separated the two germline ends. There are 15 residues in the CDR3. This CDR3 reads CASRPTRGVYNEQFF. The CDR3, as DNA: TGTGCCAGCAGACCTACGAGGGGCGTTTACAATGAGCAGTTCTTC.

This clonotype was observed a single time. This sequence may be a read error, since a much larger clone differs from it by one base. The V and J genes are TRBV6-6 and TRBJ1-5; 7 bases agree with TRBD1. Germline trimming cut 5 bases from V and 0 bases from J; bases unmatched to any gene: 13. CDR1 is MNHNY and CDR2 is SVGAGI in the germline V gene (reference sequence). The CDR3 runs 18 residues. DNA of the CDR3: TGTGCCAGCAGTGCATGGTCCGGGACAGAATATAGCAATCAGCCCCAGCATTTT. This encodes CASSAWSGTEYSNQPQHF.

The V and J genes are TRBV6-1 and TRBJ2-3; maybe TRBD1 (5 bases). Germline V gene lookup returns CDR1 MNHNS and CDR2 SASEGT. The CDR3 runs 16 residues. The V end lost 3 bases, the J end lost 3 bases, and 16 bases lay between the germline ends. DNA for the CDR3: TGTGCCAGCAGTGACCAGGGCTGGTTCGGAACAGATACGCAGTATTTT. This encodes CASSDQGWFGTDTQYF.

There are a few counts of this clonotype. The rearrangement links TRBV29-1 to TRBJ2-7, with D unclear. This CDR3 is built from 12 residues. Trimming left V 6 bases short and J 0 bases short, with 9 bases between. Per the germline V gene, CDR1 is SQVTM and CDR2 is ANQGSEA. CDR3 sequence: CSVLSNSYEQYF. In DNA, the CDR3 is TGCAGCGTGCTCAGTAACTCCTACGAGCAGTACTTC.

This clonotype was observed a single time. The chain uses TRBV6-1 and TRBJ1-5; D is possibly TRBD1 (6 bases). The length of the CDR3 is 13 residues. Per the germline V gene, CDR1 is MNHNS and CDR2 is SASEGT. V was shortened by 10 bases and J by 4 bases, with 14 bases between the two germline ends. The CDR3: CATRGARNQPQHF. The CDR3 DNA is TGTGCCACCCGGGGGGCGCGGAATCAGCCCCAGCATTTT.

With respect to this clonotype: At one of its ends the junction is not consistent with the germline gene, which may arise from a read error. This chain connects TRBV7-9 to TRBJ1-1; D remains unclear. CDR3 length: 13 amino acids. The germline V gene encodes CDR1 SEHNR and CDR2 FQNEAQ (reference sequence). The DNA of the CDR3 is TGTGCCAGCAGCTTCGTCGCGAACACTGAATCTTTCTTT. Translating it yields CASSFVANTESFF.

The V and J genes are TRBV30 and TRBJ2-7; D is uncertain. V lost 1 base and J 7 bases, leaving 14 bases between the germline ends. The CDR3 length is 13 residues. CDR1 is GTSNPN, CDR2 SVGIG, per germline (reference sequence). CDR3 bases: TGTGCCTGGAGTGAGTTCGGTCTCGGGGAGCAGTACTTC. This codes for CAWSEFGLGEQYF. Looking up the rest from reference TRBV30 and TRBJ2-7 gives the full variable domain: SQTIHQWPATLVQPVGSPLSLECTVEGTSNPNLYWYRQAAGRGLQLLFYSVGIGQISSEVPQNLSASRPQDRQFILSSKKLLLSDSGFYLCAWSEFGLGEQYFGPGTRLTVT.

This clonotype was detected once. The genes are TRBV6-6 and TRBJ1-4; D is unclear. The V end lost 0 bases, the J end lost 5 bases, and 16 bases lay between the germline ends. The CDR3 runs to 17 residues. Per germline, CDR1 MNHNY and CDR2 SVGAGI (reference sequence). CDR3 loop: CASSYSHSIGRNEKLFF. DNA of the CDR3: TGTGCCAGCAGTTACTCGCACTCGATAGGGCGGAATGAAAAACTGTTTTTT.

The CDR3 reads CASTFDRVRGELFF. DNA of the CDR3: TGTGCCAGCACCTTTGACAGGGTTCGCGGGGAGCTGTTTTTT. The gene calls are TRBV6-1 and TRBJ2-2, with TRBD1 matching 7 bases. The CDR3 covers 14 residues. Germline V gene lookup returns CDR1 MNHNS and CDR2 SASEGT. Trimming took 7 bases from V and 7 from J; bases not matched to a gene: 9.

Worth noting for this clonotype: Its ends do not fully match the called genes, so a read error is possible. The V and J genes are TRBV28 and TRBJ1-1; D is uncertain. The CDR3 loop spans 14 amino acids. Germline V gene data show CDR1 as MDHEN and CDR2 as SYDVKM. The CDR3 loop reads CASSFAPLNTEDFF. DNA for the CDR3: TGTGCCAGCAGTTTTGCACCGCTGAACACTGAAGATTTCTTT. Using reference TRBV28 and TRBJ1-1 for the parts outside the CDR3, the full variable domain is DVKVTQSSRYLVKRTGEKVFLECVQDMDHENMFWYRQDPGLGLRLIYFSYDVKMKEKGDIPEGYSVSREKKERFSLILESASTNQTSMYLCASSFAPLNTEDFFGQGTRLTVV.

This clonotype was seen more than once but under ten times. The V and J genes are TRBV19 and TRBJ1-1; D is unclear. Trimming cost V 0 bases and J 7 bases, with 6 bases left between them. CDR3 size: 12 residues. The germline CDR1 and CDR2 sequences are LNHDA and SQIVND (reference sequence). The CDR3 sequence is CASSIEGGEAFF. The CDR3 region has the DNA TGTGCCAGTAGTATAGAGGGCGGTGAAGCTTTCTTT.

This clonotype has only a few counts. J is TRBJ1-5 and V is TRBV18; the match to TRBD1 covers 9 bases. The germline CDR1 and CDR2 sequences are KGHSH and LQKENI. This CDR3 comprises 16 residues. V shed 2 bases and J 1 base; nucleotides not matched to a gene: 3. The CDR3 loop is CASSPNGQGSNQPQHF. The CDR3 DNA is TGTGCCAGCTCACCAAACGGACAGGGGAGCAATCAGCCCCAGCATTTT.

The CDR3 protein is CATNEWIGSYEQYF. The CDR3 region has the DNA TGTGCCACGAATGAGTGGATTGGGAGCTACGAGCAGTACTTC. The J gene is TRBJ2-7, the V gene TRBV28; a possible D gene is TRBD2 (5 bases). CDR3 size: 14 residues. The ends were cut back, 10 bases at V and 3 bases at J, with 19 bases in the middle. Germline V gene data show CDR1 as MDHEN and CDR2 as SYDVKM.

As for this clonotype: Its ends do not fully match the called genes, so a read error is possible. The rearrangement joins TRBV7-9 to TRBJ1-3, with D perhaps TRBD1 (5 bases). CDR1 is SEHNR, CDR2 FQNEAQ, per germline (reference sequence). The CDR3 totals 14 residues. The CDR3 DNA sequence: TGTGCCAGCAGCTTAGCGGGGGATGGAAACTCCATATATTTT. This gives the protein CASSLAGDGNSIYF.

This clonotype turned up a few times. This chain connects TRBV7-6 to TRBJ2-7; TRBD1 agrees at 7 bases. Germline loops: CDR1 SGHVS, CDR2 FNYEAQ. Trimming at V came to 5 bases and at J to 4 bases, leaving 2 bases not matched to a gene. This CDR3 contains 12 residues. The CDR3 DNA is TGTGCCAGCAGCGGGACAGAGTACGAGCAGTACTTC. Encoded protein: CASSGTEYEQYF.

The chain employs TRBV6-5 and TRBJ2-1; D might be TRBD1 or TRBD2, each matching 5 bases. Per germline, CDR1 MNHEY and CDR2 SVGAGI. The CDR3 consists of 13 residues. V lost 6 bases and J 7 bases, leaving 13 bases between the germline ends. This CDR3 reads CASSTGTGNEQFF. DNA of the CDR3: TGTGCCAGCAGCACCGGGACGGGGAATGAGCAGTTCTTC.